This record concerns one TCR beta chain sequence. No cognate antigen has been identified for it. The record has no base qualities; no much larger clone is one base away. The immunoSEQ Assay was used to sequence TCR beta CDR3 regions from DNA. The source study handled its data this way. To compute T cell density, TCR beta template counts were normalized to usable DNA, which was estimated by amplifying housekeeping genes. The preseqR package was used to estimate richness by extrapolating to 400,000 templates for PBMC samples and to 120,000 templates for tissue samples. Clonality was calculated as one minus Pielou's evenness. Tissue-enriched TCRs were identified through differential abundance testing performed on productive amino-acid clonotypes, with a minimum total count of 5 and an alpha of 0.1. The Jaccard Index and the Morisita Overlap Index were used to quantify repertoire overlap between compartments. TCR beta CDR3s were clustered by GLIPH together with public tetramer-defined viral CDR3s, and at least three viral sequences plus V-gene enrichment were required for viral motifs. TCRdb took over this immuneACCESS table, retaining in-frame rearrangements with V and J assigned. Such tables are incomplete; in checked studies, under half of the missing clones stem from an unresolved V gene, and the remainder is unexplained. That table furnishes V, J and clone size, whereas the DNA furnished D and trimming. A total of about 24,000 clones appear in this sample, more than 85% of them only once. The biggest ten clones account for about 31% of the sample.

Trimming accounts for 3 bases at V and 5 bases at J, while the number of junction bases matched to no gene is 7. Measured from the cysteine to the phenylalanine, the CDR3 is 14 residues long. The entry retains the CDR3 DNA only, 42 bases that are in frame from base 1. CDR1 and CDR2, looked up from the germline V gene, are SGHRS and YFSETQ. This sample is part of a study of T cells in localized non-small cell lung cancer (dated by TCRdb to 2020 to 2022). About the investigation overall: Comparing tumors with uninvolved tumor-adjacent lungs, the study looked at the T cell repertoires of fewer than 250 patients with early-stage NSCLC. The cohort consisted of under 300 treatment-naive NSCLC patients whose localized lung tumors had been resected. A mean age of approximately 70 years was recorded for the NSCLC patients, of whom roughly 130 were male and 100 to 110 were female. Findings and caveats that apply to the study as a whole: Higher T cell density in blood was associated with longer overall survival, whereas higher clonality in adjacent lung was associated with shorter survival. Uninvolved tumor-adjacent lung showed the highest T cell clonality, higher than tumor, which suggests more focused antigenic responses in the adjacent lung. Because multi-region tumor sequencing was not done, intratumor heterogeneity could not be ruled out. Since the design was exploratory, TCR variables were selected using unadjusted p-values with no false-discovery rate correction. Of the top 100 tumor clones, a median of approximately 60 were detected in paired uninvolved adjacent lung; under 30 were also among that lung's top 100.

At diagnosis, tumor, uninvolved tumor-adjacent lung and peripheral blood were collected and then preserved as a mix of FFPE and fresh-frozen material. For TCR repertoire profiling, blood samples were analyzed as peripheral blood mononuclear cells. The sequenced sample was peripheral blood, obtained before any cancer treatment. Here the chain combines TRBV5-1 and TRBJ1-1; 7 of the junction bases match TRBD1. The source of this sequence is a male donor at least 60 years old with stage I squamous cell lung carcinoma. The bases read TGCGCCAGCAGCTCGAAGACAGGGAATACTGAAGCTTTCTTT. Translated, it gives CASSSKTGNTEAFF.